The present T cell receptor (beta chain) was sequenced within a study of T cell responses to AZD1222 COVID-19 vaccine. Study background: Doses given second, at about 4 or about 12 weeks, were pooled.

Germline CDR1 is ENHRY and CDR2 is SYGVKD. Trimming pared 2 bases from V and 12 bases from J, leaving 16 bases between. The CDR3 length is 13 residues. This clone was detected only once. Here immunoSEQ multiplex PCR was the method, and the copy in TCRdb shows in-frame clones only, minus some. Of 100,000 to 150,000 clones in the sample, 88% were seen once. This TCR derives from an adult in good health. This specimen was peripheral blood, taken on day 0 of AZD1222 vaccination. The J gene is TRBJ1-2, the V gene TRBV10-3; no definite D call. CDR3 region: CAISEDTTASDTF. DNA of the CDR3: TGTGCCATCAGTGAGGACACAACAGCTTCCGACACCTTC.